What follows are 16 T cell receptor beta chains derived from one specimen sequenced in a study of tumor-infiltrating lymphocytes in oesophageal squamous cell carcinoma listed by TCRdb under 2016. Library method: PCR. This sample was sequenced with an Illumina HiSeq 2000. In TCRdb, the public reads were trimmed at Q25 with fastp and aligned with MiXCR, with productive beta chains retained. One record per CDR3 amino acid sequence lists the most common genes and DNA. The sample includes 12,000 or so distinct CDR3 sequences, with approximately 50% observed a single time. In total, the top ten clones hold roughly 45% of the sample. Sequenced sample: esophageal tumor tissue. The receptor set was obtained from a female donor with esophageal squamous cell carcinoma.

This clonotype was observed many times. Given a much more abundant clone one base away, this may be a read error. The CDR3 coding sequence is TGTGCCAGCAGCTTACTAGCGTTCTCCTACAATGAGCAGTACTTC. Its protein product is CASSLLAFSYNEQYF. This chain joins TRBV7-3 and TRBJ2-1, with D perhaps TRBD2 (6 bases). With the DNA end fitting TRBJ2-7 better, the J assignment may be wrong. This CDR3 is built from 15 residues. Germline V gene lookup returns CDR1 SGHTA and CDR2 FQGTGA.

A single count supports this clonotype. The rearrangement links TRBV7-8 to TRBJ2-7; the match to TRBD2 covers 11 bases. The CDR3 has 15 residues. The trim removed 2 bases at V and 1 base at J, leaving 1 base unmatched. The germline gives CDR1 SGHVS, CDR2 FQNEAQ. The CDR3 nucleotides are TGTGCCAGCAGCTTAAGACTAGCGGGATCCTACGAGCAGTACTTC. It specifies CASSLRLAGSYEQYF.

This rearrangement joins TRBV12-3 or TRBV12-4 to TRBJ2-4; D might be TRBD2 (6 bases). This CDR3 is 14 amino acids long. Deletions cut 4 bases from V and 13 bases from J, with 20 bases between. CDR3 bases: TGTGCCAGCAGTTGGGCTAGCGTGTACAATGAGCAGTACTTC. This sequence encodes CASSWASVYNEQYF.

This clonotype has just a few counts. This chain links TRBV7-3 with TRBJ2-5, with 9 bases lining up with TRBD2. The J call may not be correct, given that the DNA end is closer to TRBJ2-1. Per germline, CDR1 SGHTA and CDR2 FQGTGA. This CDR3 has 15 amino acids. CDR3 region: CASSPSSGAQGEQFF. The CDR3 nucleotides are TGTGCCAGCAGCCCCTCTAGCGGGGCTCAGGGCGAGCAGTTCTTC.

The V gene is TRBV7-2, the J gene TRBJ2-3, with D uncertain. The CDR3 extends over 13 amino acids. Germline lookup yields CDR1 SGHTA and CDR2 FQGNSA. V lost 1 base and J lost 5, with 7 bases in between. The CDR3 DNA reads TGTGCCAGCAGCTTAGTCCCGGGAGATACGCAGTATTTT. Its translation: CASSLVPGDTQYF.

This sequence joins TRBV7-2 and TRBJ1-1; perhaps TRBD1 as D (6 bases). The CDR3 is 14 amino acids. V dropped 1 base and J dropped 6 bases, with 12 bases sitting between them. Germline V gives CDR1 SGHTA, CDR2 FQGNSA. CDR3: CASSLDRDTAEAFF. The CDR3 DNA follows: TGTGCCAGCAGCTTAGACAGGGATACCGCTGAAGCTTTCTTT.

The genes are TRBV11-2 and TRBJ2-3; the match to TRBD2 covers 12 bases. The J call may not be correct, given that the DNA end is closer to TRBJ2-1. The CDR3 spans 15 residues. Looked up from germline, CDR1 is SGHAT and CDR2 is FQNNGV. The CDR3 DNA is TGTGCCAGCAGCCCGACTAGCGGGAGAAGAAATGAGCAGTTCTTC. Translating gives CASSPTSGRRNEQFF.

This clonotype occurred many times. Germline is not matched at one junction end, which may reflect a read error. The rearrangement joins TRBV7-2 to TRBJ2-4, with D hard to call. CDR3 length: 16 amino acids. CDR1 is SGHTA, CDR2 FQGNSA, per germline. For the CDR3, the DNA is TGTGCCAGCAGCTTAGACTCGAGGCGTAACAATTCACCCCTCCACTTC. Translated, it gives CASSLDSRRNNSPLHF.

This clonotype occurred once. The chain carries TRBV5-8 and TRBJ2-1, with a possible D match to TRBD1 (5 bases). The CDR3 is 12 residues long. The germline V gene encodes CDR1 SGHTS and CDR2 YDEGEE. The V end lost 4 bases, the J end lost 10 bases, and 12 bases lay between the germline ends. The CDR3: CASSGDSYEQFF. DNA of the CDR3: TGTGCCAGCAGCGGCGACAGCTACGAGCAGTTCTTC.

The chain links TRBV6-8 to TRBJ2-3; D is perhaps TRBD1 (5 bases). The end of the DNA is better explained by TRBJ2-2, so the J call may be wrong. Per germline, CDR1 MNHGY and CDR2 SAAAGT. This CDR3 contains 12 residues. CDR3 bases: TGTGCCAGCAGTGCAGGGTTCGGGGAGCTGTTTTTT. Encoded protein: CASSAGFGELFF.

The CDR3 spells CASSIRGYGYTF. The CDR3 coding sequence is TGTGCCAGCAGTATCCGGGGCTATGGCTACACCTTC. V gene TRBV28 combines with J gene TRBJ1-2; D remains ambiguous. This CDR3 is built from 12 residues. Germline assignment: CDR1 MDHEN and CDR2 SYDVKM. The germline V and J ends were trimmed by 5 bases and 4 bases, with 8 bases remaining between them.

The chain combines TRBV5-1 with TRBJ2-2; TRBD1 or TRBD2 may be the D gene (5 bases each). Between the trimmed V and J ends, which lost 0 bases and 4 bases, there was a span of 7 bases. The CDR3 is 14 amino acids. Germline CDR1 and CDR2: SGHRS and YFSETQ. The CDR3 DNA sequence: TGCGCCAGCAGCTTGGGGGGGTTCACCGGGGAGCTGTTTTTT. It yields the protein CASSLGGFTGELFF. The full variable domain, completed using reference TRBV5-1 and TRBJ2-2, is KAGVTQTPRYLIKTRGQQVTLSCSPISGHRSVSWYQQTPGQGLQFLFEYFSETQRNKGNFPGRFSGRQFSNSRSEMNVSTLELGDSALYLCASSLGGFTGELFFGEGSRLTVL.

The chain joins TRBV28 to TRBJ2-6, with 13 positions matching TRBD2. Near its end, the DNA agrees better with TRBJ2-1, so the J call may be wrong. CDR3 size: 14 residues. Looked up from germline, CDR1 is MDHEN and CDR2 is SYDVKM. The CDR3 here is CASSRTSGSYEQFF. Here the CDR3 DNA reads TGTGCCAGCAGTAGGACTAGCGGGAGTTATGAGCAGTTCTTC.

V gene TRBV6-1 combines with J gene TRBJ2-7, with 10 bases that match TRBD1. The last part of the DNA fits TRBJ2-1 better; the J call may be wrong. The CDR3 spans 14 residues. The germline CDR1 and CDR2 sequences are MNHNS and SASEGT. Here the CDR3 DNA reads TGTGCCAGCAGTTATGACAGGGGGCCCTACGAGCAGTTCTTC. It is translated as CASSYDRGPYEQFF.

V gene TRBV7-9 combines with J gene TRBJ2-4; 10 bases fit TRBD1. TRBJ2-6 explains the end of the DNA better; the J call may be wrong. The CDR3 totals 16 residues. The germline V gene encodes CDR1 SEHNR and CDR2 FQNEAQ (reference sequence). DNA for the CDR3: TGTGCCAGCAGTCGACAGGGGGCCGATGGGGCCAACGTCCTGACTTTC. It is translated as CASSRQGADGANVLTF.

V usage is TRBV7-2 and J usage is TRBJ2-5; tentatively, D is TRBD1 (6 bases). The tail of the sequence fits TRBJ2-7 better, so the J call may be wrong. The CDR3 extends over 13 amino acids. In germline, CDR1 is SGHTA, CDR2 FQGNSA. This CDR3 reads CASSLDQGYEQYF. For the CDR3, the DNA is TGTGCCAGCAGCTTAGACCAGGGGTACGAGCAGTACTTC.